The next 32 T cell receptor beta chains were all read from a single sample in a study of OX40 agonist ivuxolimab in advanced cancers. This table comes from immunoSEQ multiplex PCR, and its TCRdb copy is limited to in-frame clones, with some not included. Among 40,000 to 45,000 clones listed, 75% to 90% were seen once. The source material was CD4+ or CD8+ T cells sorted from blood, sampled in a trial of the OX40 agonist ivuxolimab. The receptors were sampled from an adult with an advanced solid tumor such as melanoma, head and neck, liver or kidney cancer.

A single count supports this clone. CDR3 sequence reads: CASTDRSYNEQFF. CDR3 nucleotide sequence: TGTGCCAGTACCGATAGGTCGTACAATGAGCAGTTCTTC. This rearrangement joins TRBV19 to TRBJ2-1; D remains unclear. Germline V CDR1 and CDR2: LNHDA, SQIVND (reference sequence). Trimming stripped 7 bases from V and 4 bases from J, with 11 bases between. This CDR3 region has 13 residues.

V and J are TRBV6-6 and TRBJ1-1; possible D gene TRBD1, 6 bases. This CDR3 has 15 residues. V lost 5 bases and J lost 1, with 14 bases in between. CDR1 and CDR2 from the germline V gene are MNHNY and SVGAGI (reference sequence). The CDR3 sequence is CASSDGTKGNTEAFF. CDR3 coding DNA: TGTGCCAGCAGTGACGGGACAAAGGGGAACACTGAAGCTTTCTTT.

The rearrangement joins TRBV6-1 to TRBJ1-1; D not resolved. V gave up 2 bases and J gave up 0 bases, with 4 bases separating them. This CDR3 contains 13 residues. The germline CDR1 and CDR2 sequences are MNHNS and SASEGT. The CDR3 sequence: CASSESLNTEAFF. CDR3 nucleotide sequence: TGTGCCAGCAGTGAATCTTTGAACACTGAAGCTTTCTTT.

This clone is deemed medium-sized (0.01 to 0.1%). This sequence joins TRBV2 and TRBJ2-7, with 9 nucleotides matching TRBD1. V lost 6 bases to trimming and J lost 6 bases; unmatched junction nucleotides: 3. The CDR3 covers 12 residues. Germline V lookup: CDR1 SNHLY, CDR2 FYNNEI. CDR3 sequence: CASSRGQGEQYF. CDR3 nucleotides: TGTGCCAGCAGCCGGGGACAGGGCGAGCAGTACTTC.

The genes are TRBV25-1 and TRBJ2-1, with D uncertain. Germline loops: CDR1 MGHDK, CDR2 SYGVNS. Trimming pared 6 bases from V and 5 bases from J, leaving 14 bases between. This CDR3 comprises 14 residues. In DNA, the CDR3 is TGTGCCAGCAGCCCTGGGCTAGAGGACAATGAGCAGTTCTTC. Amino acids: CASSPGLEDNEQFF.

The V and J genes are TRBV4-1 and TRBJ2-5, with a possible D match to TRBD2 (5 bases). V was cut by 1 base and J by 5 bases, with 17 bases left in between. The V gene's germline CDR1 is MGHRA and CDR2 YSYEKL. The CDR3 has 16 residues. CDR3 sequence: CASSQGFGAVQETQYF. The CDR3 bases are TGCGCCAGCAGCCAAGGCTTCGGAGCGGTCCAGGAGACCCAGTACTTC.

This CDR3 is CASSLGATGANTEAFF. Written as DNA, the CDR3 is TGCGCCAGCAGCTTGGGAGCTACAGGGGCGAACACTGAAGCTTTCTTT. The rearrangement links TRBV5-1 to TRBJ1-1; 7 bases are a match to TRBD1. The CDR3 spans 16 residues. V was pared by 0 bases and J by 1 base, with 6 bases of the junction left unmatched. Germline V gives CDR1 SGHRS, CDR2 YFSETQ. Drawing the rest from reference TRBV5-1 and TRBJ1-1, the complete variable domain is KAGVTQTPRYLIKTRGQQVTLSCSPISGHRSVSWYQQTPGQGLQFLFEYFSETQRNKGNFPGRFSGRQFSNSRSEMNVSTLELGDSALYLCASSLGATGANTEAFFGQGTRLTVV.

There are a few counts of this clone. The rearrangement links TRBV7-2 to TRBJ1-5; 8 bases agree with TRBD1. Germline lookup yields CDR1 SGHTA and CDR2 FQGNSA. The CDR3 has 15 amino acids. V dropped 6 bases and J dropped 1; count of bases not matched to a gene: 5. This chain's CDR3 is CASSRTGTSNQPQHF. The CDR3 DNA reads as TGTGCCAGCAGTCGGACAGGGACGAGCAATCAGCCCCAGCATTTT.

The chain employs TRBV28 and TRBJ1-3; 9 nucleotides match TRBD1. The CDR3 is 17 residues long. Trimming at V came to 3 bases and at J to 0 bases, leaving 6 bases not matched to a gene. Germline CDR1 reads MDHEN; CDR2 reads SYDVKM. The CDR3 region has the DNA TGTGCCAGCAGTTTGGGACAGGGTATTTTCTCTGGAAACACCATATATTTT. Its translation: CASSLGQGIFSGNTIYF.

The chain joins TRBV10-1 to TRBJ2-3; D call uncertain. Per the germline V gene, CDR1 is WNHNN and CDR2 is SYGVQD (reference sequence). Trimming took 2 bases from V and 0 from J, leaving 6 bases between them. The CDR3 spans 14 residues. CDR3 DNA sequence: TGCGCCAGCAGTGAGGCCCAGAGCACAGATACGCAGTATTTT. This encodes CASSEAQSTDTQYF.

The CDR3 DNA is TGTGCCAGCACCCCGCTCTCAAACACCATATATTTT. This sequence encodes CASTPLSNTIYF. This rearrangement joins TRBV7-6 to TRBJ1-3, with D uncertain. Germline lookup yields CDR1 SGHVS and CDR2 FNYEAQ. The CDR3 spans 12 residues. V was shortened by 7 bases and J by 6 bases, with 10 bases between the two germline ends. Supplemented by reference TRBV7-6 and TRBJ1-3, the full variable domain reads GAGVSQSPRYKVTKRGQDVALRCDPISGHVSLYWYRQALGQGPEFLTYFNYEAQQDKSGLPNDRFSAERPEGSISTLTIQRTEQRDSAMYRCASTPLSNTIYFGEGSWLTVV.

This clone occurred a few times. The chain uses TRBV11-3 and TRBJ2-1; no definite D call. Germline lookup yields CDR1 SGHNT and CDR2 YENEEA. CDR3 length: 15 residues. Deletions cut 1 base from V and 0 bases from J, with 7 bases between. Here the CDR3 reads CASSLGEGSYNEQFF. The CDR3 nucleotides are TGTGCCAGCAGCTTAGGGGAAGGCTCCTACAATGAGCAGTTCTTC.

This clone occurred a few times. The genes are TRBV4-1 and TRBJ2-3; TRBD2 aligns across 9 bases. The CDR3 sequence is 15 residues long. The V gene's germline CDR1 is MGHRA and CDR2 YSYEKL. The trim removed 4 bases at V and 0 bases at J, leaving 2 bases unmatched. The CDR3: CASSLTSGSTDTQYF. The CDR3 coding sequence is TGCGCCAGCAGCCTAACTAGCGGGAGCACAGATACGCAGTATTTT.

This clone was picked up many times. The gene calls are TRBV2 and TRBJ1-2; 7 bases map to TRBD1. The length of the CDR3 is 16 residues. J lost 4 bases, V lost 7 bases, and 15 bases had no gene match. Germline assignment: CDR1 SNHLY and CDR2 FYNNEI. The CDR3 sequence: CASIFPSGGQIYGYTF. CDR3 nucleotides: TGTGCCAGCATATTCCCTTCTGGGGGACAGATCTATGGCTACACCTTC. Based on the CDR3 plus reference TRBV2 and TRBJ1-2, the full variable domain is EPEVTQTPSHQVTQMGQEVILRCVPISNHLYFYWYRQILGQKVEFLVSFYNNEISEKSEIFDDQFSVERPDGSNFTLKIRSTKLEDSAMYFCASIFPSGGQIYGYTFGSGTRLTVV.

The DNA for the CDR3 is TGTGCCTGGAGCGACCGGGGGGGCAGGGTGAACACAGATACGCAGTATTTT. Protein product: CAWSDRGGRVNTDTQYF. J is TRBJ2-3 and V is TRBV30, with 8 bases aligning to TRBD2. Unmatched junction bases numbered 13, after V lost 3 bases and J lost 2 bases. The CDR3 loop spans 17 amino acids. CDR1 and CDR2 (germline): GTSNPN, SVGIG (reference sequence).

V and J are TRBV25-1 and TRBJ1-1; 7 bases are a match to TRBD1. J gave up 1 base and V 2 bases, and 4 bases lay outside the gene matches. Germline V gene sequence: CDR1 MGHDK, CDR2 SYGVNS. This CDR3 comprises 15 residues. The CDR3 DNA reads TGTGCCAGCAGTGAACTGGCAGGGGGGAACACTGAAGCTTTCTTT. Translating gives CASSELAGGNTEAFF.

This clone has only a few counts. The V gene is TRBV11-2, the J gene TRBJ2-1; D remains unclear. The CDR3 spans 14 residues. Per germline, CDR1 SGHAT and CDR2 FQNNGV. V lost 5 bases to trimming and J lost 4 bases, with 12 bases between them. The CDR3, as DNA: TGTGCCAGCAGCCAAGCCGTGGTATACAATGAGCAGTTCTTC. As protein: CASSQAVVYNEQFF.

The chain combines TRBV5-5 with TRBJ1-4; D not resolved. The length of the CDR3 is 15 residues. The germline V gene encodes CDR1 SGHKS and CDR2 YYEKEE (reference sequence). Trimming took 4 bases from V and 0 from J, leaving 10 bases between them. CDR3: CASSMPDATNEKLFF. In DNA form, the CDR3 reads TGTGCCAGCAGCATGCCAGATGCAACTAATGAAAAACTGTTTTTT.

The chain is built from TRBV11-1 and TRBJ2-1, with D possibly called TRBD1 or TRBD2 (5 bases each). The CDR3 totals 12 residues. CDR1 is SGHAT and CDR2 is FQDESV in the germline V gene (reference sequence). Trimming removed 6 bases at V and 11 bases at J, with 14 bases between. The CDR3 sequence: CASRGVGQQQFF. CDR3 nucleotide sequence: TGTGCCAGCAGGGGGGTGGGGCAGCAGCAGTTCTTC.

Only one count was recorded for this clone. The J gene is TRBJ1-3, the V gene TRBV5-1; D is undetermined. Per the germline V gene, CDR1 is SGHRS and CDR2 is YFSETQ. The CDR3 loop spans 15 amino acids. V was clipped by 1 base and J by 0 bases, with 8 bases between them. This chain's CDR3 is CASSLTAGSGNTIYF. The CDR3, as DNA: TGCGCCAGCAGCTTGACAGCCGGCTCTGGAAACACCATATATTTT.

The rearrangement joins TRBV6-5 to TRBJ2-7; D is uncertain. The germline gives CDR1 MNHEY, CDR2 SVGAGI. The CDR3 spans 15 residues. V lost 4 bases, J lost 0 bases, and 13 bases lay in between. The CDR3 DNA reads as TGTGCCAGCAGTTTGACTCGAAGGAGCTCCTACGAGCAGTACTTC. Translated, it gives CASSLTRRSSYEQYF.

This chain links TRBV29-1 with TRBJ1-1; D uncertain. The CDR3 contains 10 residues. Germline CDR1 SQVTM, CDR2 ANQGSEA. The V end was cut by 7 bases, the J end by 2 bases, with 5 bases between. CDR3 in DNA: TGCAGCGGGGTAAACACTGAAGCTTTCTTT. This gives the protein CSGVNTEAFF.

In this sample, this clone turned up a few times. J is TRBJ1-2 and V is TRBV19; no reliable D call. CDR3 length: 15 residues. Looked up from germline, CDR1 is LNHDA and CDR2 is SQIVND (reference sequence). V lost 4 bases, J lost 4 bases, and 16 bases lay in between. This CDR3 is CASSTREGRSYGYTF. The CDR3 nucleotides are TGTGCCAGTAGTACCCGGGAGGGTAGGAGCTATGGCTACACCTTC.

The gene calls are TRBV18 and TRBJ2-5, with D unresolved. The CDR3 runs to 11 residues. The V end lost 6 bases, the J end lost 1 base, and 3 bases lay between the germline ends. Germline loops: CDR1 KGHSH, CDR2 LQKENI. The CDR3 here is CASSPQETQYF. The CDR3, as DNA: TGTGCCAGCTCCCCCCAAGAGACCCAGTACTTC.

A few counts support this clone. This rearrangement joins TRBV28 to TRBJ1-1; possible D gene TRBD1, 6 bases. V lost 4 bases and J lost 1, with 13 bases in between. This CDR3 is built from 15 residues. The germline CDR1 and CDR2 sequences are MDHEN and SYDVKM. This CDR3 reads CASSSIQGGNTEAFF. The CDR3 bases are TGTGCCAGCAGTTCCATACAGGGTGGGAACACTGAAGCTTTCTTT.

CDR3 nucleotides: TGCGCCAGCAGCTTGGGAGGCGGAGAGACCCAGTACTTC. This sequence encodes CASSLGGGETQYF. The chain couples TRBV5-1 to TRBJ2-5; D call uncertain. Germline V gene data show CDR1 as SGHRS and CDR2 as YFSETQ. The V end lost 0 bases, the J end lost 4 bases, and 7 bases lay between the germline ends. This CDR3 region has 13 residues.

The V call is TRBV28, the J call TRBJ1-4, with 9 positions matching TRBD1. Germline-derived CDR1 and CDR2 are MDHEN and SYDVKM. Germline trimming cut 5 bases from V and 6 bases from J; bases unmatched to any gene: 7. The CDR3 totals 15 residues. In DNA, the CDR3 is TGTGCCAGCAGTCCCCCGGGACAGGGCCATGAAAAACTGTTTTTT. Its translation: CASSPPGQGHEKLFF.

The J gene is TRBJ2-3, the V gene TRBV6-6; no firm D call. The CDR3 is made up of 11 amino acids. From germline, CDR1 is MNHNY and CDR2 SVGAGI (reference sequence). V shed 5 bases and J shed 2 bases, with 2 bases lying between them. The CDR3 loop is CASSITDTQYF. CDR3 DNA: TGTGCCAGCAGTATCACAGATACGCAGTATTTT.

This chain joins TRBV27 and TRBJ2-1; D perhaps matches TRBD2 (5 bases). Germline V gene lookup returns CDR1 MNHEY and CDR2 SMNVEV (reference sequence). Trimming took 2 bases from V and 10 from J, leaving 12 bases between them. The CDR3 is 13 residues long. The CDR3 loop is CASSLQLASEQFF. CDR3 DNA: TGTGCCAGCAGTTTACAATTAGCGAGCGAGCAGTTCTTC.

Only a few counts were recorded for this clone. The chain joins TRBV19 to TRBJ2-1, with D perhaps TRBD2 (5 bases). CDR3 length: 14 amino acids. Germline V CDR1 and CDR2: LNHDA, SQIVND (reference sequence). Trimming removed 10 bases from V and 5 bases from J, with 18 bases in between. The DNA of the CDR3 is TGTGCCACCAGTAGGAGGCAGCCCGACAATGAGCAGTTCTTC. Translating it yields CATSRRQPDNEQFF.

CDR3 sequence: CASSPRQGQETQYF. CDR3 coding DNA: TGTGCCAGCAGTCCGAGACAGGGCCAAGAGACCCAGTACTTC. This sequence joins TRBV28 and TRBJ2-5; 7 bases are a match to TRBD1. Trimming at V came to 5 bases and at J to 1 base, leaving 4 bases not matched to a gene. Per germline, CDR1 MDHEN and CDR2 SYDVKM. This CDR3 is built from 14 residues.

The sample holds a few counts of this clone. This rearrangement joins TRBV10-1 to TRBJ2-2, with 15 bases aligning to TRBD2. V dropped 3 bases and J dropped 6; count of bases not matched to a gene: 2. The germline V gene encodes CDR1 WNHNN and CDR2 SYGVQD (reference sequence). The CDR3 is made up of 16 amino acids. CDR3 bases: TGCGCCAGCAGTGACGGACTAGCGGGAGGGGCCGGGGAGCTGTTTTTT. As protein: CASSDGLAGGAGELFF.